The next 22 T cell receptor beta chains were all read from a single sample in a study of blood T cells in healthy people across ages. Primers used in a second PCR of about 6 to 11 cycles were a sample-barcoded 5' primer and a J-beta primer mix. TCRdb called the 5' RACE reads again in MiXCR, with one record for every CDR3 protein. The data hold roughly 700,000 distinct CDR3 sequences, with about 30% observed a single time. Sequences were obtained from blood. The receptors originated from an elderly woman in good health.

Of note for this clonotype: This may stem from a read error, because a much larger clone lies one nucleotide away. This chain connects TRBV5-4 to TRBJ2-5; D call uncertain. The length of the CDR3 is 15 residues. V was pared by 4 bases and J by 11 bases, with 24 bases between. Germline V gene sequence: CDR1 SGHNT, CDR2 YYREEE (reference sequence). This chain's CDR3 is CASSPGARGYNEQYF. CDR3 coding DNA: TGTGCCAGCAGCCCCGGCGCTCGAGGTTACAATGAGCAGTACTTC.

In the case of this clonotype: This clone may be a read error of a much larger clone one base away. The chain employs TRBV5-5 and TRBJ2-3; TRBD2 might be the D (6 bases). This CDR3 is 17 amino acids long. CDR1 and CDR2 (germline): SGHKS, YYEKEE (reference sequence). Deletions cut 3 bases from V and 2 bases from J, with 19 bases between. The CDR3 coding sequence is TGTGCCAGCAGCTGGGACCTCTTGGGGGGAGCCACAGATACGCAGTATTTT. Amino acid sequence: CASSWDLLGGATDTQYF.

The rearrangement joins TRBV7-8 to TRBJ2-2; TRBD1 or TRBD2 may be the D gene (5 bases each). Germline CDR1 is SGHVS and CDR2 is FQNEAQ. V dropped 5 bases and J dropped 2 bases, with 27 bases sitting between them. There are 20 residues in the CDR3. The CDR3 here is CASSGPGPLPKQSNTGELFF. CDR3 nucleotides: TGTGCCAGCAGCGGCCCGGGACCGCTACCAAAACAATCAAACACCGGGGAGCTGTTTTTT. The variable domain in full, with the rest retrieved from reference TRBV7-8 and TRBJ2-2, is GAGVSQSPRYKVAKRGQDVALRCDPISGHVSLFWYQQALGQGPEFLTYFQNEAQLDKSGLPSDRFFAERPEGSVSTLKIQRTQQEDSAVYLCASSGPGPLPKQSNTGELFFGEGSRLTVL.

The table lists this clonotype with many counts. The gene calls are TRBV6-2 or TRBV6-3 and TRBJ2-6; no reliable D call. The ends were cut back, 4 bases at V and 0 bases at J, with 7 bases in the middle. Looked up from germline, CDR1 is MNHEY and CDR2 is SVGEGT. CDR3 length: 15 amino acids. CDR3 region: CASSFGNSGANVLTF. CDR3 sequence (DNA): TGTGCCAGCAGTTTTGGGAACTCTGGGGCCAACGTCCTGACTTTC.

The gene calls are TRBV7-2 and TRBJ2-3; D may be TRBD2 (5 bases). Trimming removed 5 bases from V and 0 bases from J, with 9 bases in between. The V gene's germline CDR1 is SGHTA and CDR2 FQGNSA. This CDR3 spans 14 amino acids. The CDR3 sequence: CASSTAVSTDTQYF. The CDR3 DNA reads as TGTGCCAGCAGCACAGCGGTCAGCACAGATACGCAGTATTTT. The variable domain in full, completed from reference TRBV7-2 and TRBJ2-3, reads GAGVSQSPSNKVTEKGKDVELRCDPISGHTALYWYRQSLGQGLEFLIYFQGNSAPDKSGLPSDRFSAERTGGSVSTLTIQRTQQEDSAVYLCASSTAVSTDTQYFGPGTRLTVL.

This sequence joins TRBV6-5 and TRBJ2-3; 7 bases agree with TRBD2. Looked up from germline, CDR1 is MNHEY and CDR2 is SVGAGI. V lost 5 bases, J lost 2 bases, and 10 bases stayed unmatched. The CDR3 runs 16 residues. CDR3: CASSPWGGGITDTQYF. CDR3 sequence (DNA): TGTGCCAGCAGTCCCTGGGGGGGGGGTATCACAGATACGCAGTATTTT.

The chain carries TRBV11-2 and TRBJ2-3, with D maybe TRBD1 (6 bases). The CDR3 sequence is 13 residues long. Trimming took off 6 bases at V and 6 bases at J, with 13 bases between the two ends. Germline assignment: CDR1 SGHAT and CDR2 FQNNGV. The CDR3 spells CASREQGRDTQYF. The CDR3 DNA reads TGTGCCAGCAGGGAGCAGGGGCGGGATACGCAGTATTTT. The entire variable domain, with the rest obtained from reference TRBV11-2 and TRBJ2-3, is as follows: EAGVAQSPRYKIIEKRQSVAFWCNPISGHATLYWYQQILGQGPKLLIQFQNNGVVDDSQLPKDRFSAERLKGVDSTLKIQPAKLEDSAVYLCASREQGRDTQYFGPGTRLTVL.

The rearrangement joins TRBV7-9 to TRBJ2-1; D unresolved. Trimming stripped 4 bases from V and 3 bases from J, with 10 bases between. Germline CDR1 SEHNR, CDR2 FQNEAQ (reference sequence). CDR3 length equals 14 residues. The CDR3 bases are TGTGCCAGCAGCTCCCAGGAATTCTACAATGAGCAGTTCTTC. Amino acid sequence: CASSSQEFYNEQFF. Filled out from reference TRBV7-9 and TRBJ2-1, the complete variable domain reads DTGVSQNPRHKITKRGQNVTFRCDPISEHNRLYWYRQTLGQGPEFLTYFQNEAQLEKSRLLSDRFSAERPKGSFSTLEIQRTEQGDSAMYLCASSSQEFYNEQFFGPGTRLTVL.

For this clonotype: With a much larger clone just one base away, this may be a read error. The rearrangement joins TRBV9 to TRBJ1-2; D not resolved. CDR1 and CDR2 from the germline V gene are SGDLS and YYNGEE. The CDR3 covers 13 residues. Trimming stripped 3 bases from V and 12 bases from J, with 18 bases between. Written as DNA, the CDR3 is TGTGCCAGCAGCGAGGTAGGACGGGCGGGCCACACCTTC. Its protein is CASSEVGRAGHTF.

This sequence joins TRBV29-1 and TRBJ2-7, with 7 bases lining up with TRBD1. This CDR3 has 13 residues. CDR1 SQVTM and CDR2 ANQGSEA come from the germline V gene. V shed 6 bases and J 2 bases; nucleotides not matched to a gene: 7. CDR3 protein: CSVRRDSPYEQYF. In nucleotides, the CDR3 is TGCAGCGTCCGAAGGGACAGCCCCTACGAGCAGTACTTC.

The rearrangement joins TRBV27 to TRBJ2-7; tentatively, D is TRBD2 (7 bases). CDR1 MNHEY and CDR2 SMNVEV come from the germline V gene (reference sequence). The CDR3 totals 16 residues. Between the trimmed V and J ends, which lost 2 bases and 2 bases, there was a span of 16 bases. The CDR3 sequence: CASSLRGETGTYEQYF. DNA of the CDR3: TGTGCCAGCAGTTTACGGGGGGAGACAGGTACCTACGAGCAGTACTTC.

DNA of the CDR3: TGCAGTGCTAGAGATCGCCTAGCGTCACGAGAGACCCAGTACTTC. As protein: CSARDRLASRETQYF. V is TRBV20-1 and J is TRBJ2-5, with D possibly TRBD2 on 6 matching bases. V lost 0 bases to trimming and J lost 4 bases, with 15 bases between them. Germline CDR1 reads DFQATT; CDR2 reads SNEGSKA (reference sequence). The CDR3 extends over 15 amino acids.

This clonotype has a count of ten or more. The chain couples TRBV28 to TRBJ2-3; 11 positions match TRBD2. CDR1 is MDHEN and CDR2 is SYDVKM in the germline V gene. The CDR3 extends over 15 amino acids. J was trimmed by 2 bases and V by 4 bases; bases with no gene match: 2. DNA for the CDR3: TGTGCCAGCAGTTCACTAGCGGGGGCCACAGATACGCAGTATTTT. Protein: CASSSLAGATDTQYF.

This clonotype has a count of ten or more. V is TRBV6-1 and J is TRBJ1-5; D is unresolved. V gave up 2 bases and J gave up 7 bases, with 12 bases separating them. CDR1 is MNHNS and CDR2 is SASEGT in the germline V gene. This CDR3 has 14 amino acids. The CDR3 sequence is CASSESRGQQPQHF. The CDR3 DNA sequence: TGTGCCAGCAGTGAATCTAGAGGGCAACAGCCCCAGCATTTT.

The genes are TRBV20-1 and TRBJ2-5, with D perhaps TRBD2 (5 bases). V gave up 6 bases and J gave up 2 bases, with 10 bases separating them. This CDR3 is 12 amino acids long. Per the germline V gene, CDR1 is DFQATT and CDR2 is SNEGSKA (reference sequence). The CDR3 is CSATRLQETQYF. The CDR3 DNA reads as TGCAGTGCAACCCGACTACAAGAGACCCAGTACTTC.

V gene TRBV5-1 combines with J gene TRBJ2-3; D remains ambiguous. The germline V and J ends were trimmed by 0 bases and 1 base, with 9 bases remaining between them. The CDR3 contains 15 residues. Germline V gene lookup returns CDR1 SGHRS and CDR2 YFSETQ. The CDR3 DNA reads TGCGCCAGCAGCTTGGGCTGGGTTCGCACAGATACGCAGTATTTT. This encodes CASSLGWVRTDTQYF.

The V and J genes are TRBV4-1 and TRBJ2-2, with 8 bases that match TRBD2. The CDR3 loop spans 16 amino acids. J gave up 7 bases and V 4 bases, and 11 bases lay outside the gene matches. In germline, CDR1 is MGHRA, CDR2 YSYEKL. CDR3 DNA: TGCGCCAGCAGCCGCAATACGGGGGGGCAAGGCGGGGAGCTGTTTTTT. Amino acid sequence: CASSRNTGGQGGELFF.

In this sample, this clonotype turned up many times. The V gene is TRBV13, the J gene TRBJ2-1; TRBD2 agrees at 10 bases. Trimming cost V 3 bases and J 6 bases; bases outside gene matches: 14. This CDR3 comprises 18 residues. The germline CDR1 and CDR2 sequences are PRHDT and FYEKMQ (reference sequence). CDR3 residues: CASSFSPGASGGGNEQFF. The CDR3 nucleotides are TGTGCCAGCAGCTTCTCCCCGGGGGCTAGCGGGGGCGGCAATGAGCAGTTCTTC.

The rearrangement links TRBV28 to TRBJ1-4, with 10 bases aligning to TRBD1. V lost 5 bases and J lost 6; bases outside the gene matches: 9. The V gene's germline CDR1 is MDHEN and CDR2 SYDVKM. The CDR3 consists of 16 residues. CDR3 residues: CASSPPTDRGDEKLFF. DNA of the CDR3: TGTGCCAGCAGTCCTCCGACGGACAGGGGGGATGAAAAACTGTTTTTT.

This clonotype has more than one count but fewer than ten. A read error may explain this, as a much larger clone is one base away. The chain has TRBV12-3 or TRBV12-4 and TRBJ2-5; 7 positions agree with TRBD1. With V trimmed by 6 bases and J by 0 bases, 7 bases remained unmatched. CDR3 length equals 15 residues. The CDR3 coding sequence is TGTGCCAGCAGGTTACTTACAGGGGACCAAGAGACCCAGTACTTC. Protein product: CASRLLTGDQETQYF.

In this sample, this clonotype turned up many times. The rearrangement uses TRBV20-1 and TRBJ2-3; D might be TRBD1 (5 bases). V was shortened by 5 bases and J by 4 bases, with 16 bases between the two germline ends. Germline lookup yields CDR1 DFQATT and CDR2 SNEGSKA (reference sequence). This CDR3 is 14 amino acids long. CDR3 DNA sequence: TGCAGTGCTCATAGTCAGGGCTTTTCAGATACGCAGTATTTT. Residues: CSAHSQGFSDTQYF.

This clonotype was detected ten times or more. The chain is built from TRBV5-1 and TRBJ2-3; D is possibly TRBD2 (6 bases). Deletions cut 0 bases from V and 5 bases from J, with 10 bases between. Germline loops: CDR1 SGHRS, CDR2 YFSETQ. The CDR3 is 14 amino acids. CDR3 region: CASSLVRRGDTQYF. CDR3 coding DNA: TGCGCCAGCAGCTTGGTCCGGCGGGGAGATACGCAGTATTTT.